One sample yielded the 27 T cell receptor beta chains listed below, sequenced in a study of PD-1 blockade in classical Hodgkin lymphoma. Using immunoSEQ multiplex PCR, the repertoire was profiled, and TCRdb retains in-frame clones only, with some absent. The repertoire consists of almost 20,000 clones, with approximately 84% occurring once and the leading ten covering around 7.8%. The sample's time point: cycle 4 day 1 (C4D1), after 5 to 7 weeks of nivolumab. All patients experienced relapse after autologous stem cell transplantation, and brentuximab vedotin exposure was variable. Through magnetic negative selection, CD8+ T cells were separated from PBMCs that had been thawed. The source was CD8+ T cells from blood, collected before the fourth cycle of nivolumab. The receptors derive from a human donor with classical Hodgkin lymphoma.

This clone was detected once. The chain has TRBV27 and TRBJ2-1; possibly TRBD2 for D (6 bases). The CDR3 runs 12 residues. Trimming took off 3 bases at V and 12 bases at J, with 12 bases between the two ends. Per the germline V gene, CDR1 is MNHEY and CDR2 is SMNVEV (reference sequence). CDR3 sequence: CASSLGGFGQFF. In DNA form, the CDR3 reads TGTGCCAGCAGTTTGGGGGGATTTGGGCAGTTCTTC.

The CDR3 here is CATSSPGQVNQPQHF. The CDR3 bases are TGTGCCACCAGCAGTCCGGGACAGGTTAATCAGCCCCAGCATTTT. The chain links TRBV15 to TRBJ1-5, with 8 bases fitting TRBD1. This CDR3 is built from 15 residues. Trimming removed 3 bases from V and 4 bases from J; junction bases left unmatched: 5. Germline values: CDR1 LNHNV, CDR2 YYDKDF (reference sequence).

Points on this clone: The sample holds other DNA sequences that translate to the same CDR3. J is TRBJ2-7 and V is TRBV4-1, with D perhaps matching TRBD1 (5 bases). The V gene's germline CDR1 is MGHRA and CDR2 YSYEKL. Deletions cut 0 bases from V and 3 bases from J, with 6 bases between. This CDR3 has 13 residues. The CDR3 loop is CASSQDRGYEQYF. Written as DNA, the CDR3 is TGCGCCAGCAGCCAAGATAGGGGCTACGAGCAGTACTTC.

This sequence joins TRBV5-1 and TRBJ1-2; no clear D gene. This CDR3 comprises 14 residues. The ends were cut back, 0 bases at V and 4 bases at J, with 10 bases in the middle. The germline V gene encodes CDR1 SGHRS and CDR2 YFSETQ. CDR3 sequence (DNA): TGCGCCAGCAGCTTGGAGTTGGGGTTCTATGGCTACACCTTC. It yields the protein CASSLELGFYGYTF.

This clone appeared a few times. The chain links TRBV15 to TRBJ1-5; TRBD1 is a possible D gene (5 bases). Germline V gives CDR1 LNHNV, CDR2 YYDKDF (reference sequence). V gave up 8 bases and J gave up 3 bases, with 14 bases separating them. The length of the CDR3 is 14 residues. The chain's CDR3 is CATEEQVSNQPQHF. The CDR3 nucleotides are TGTGCCACCGAGGAACAGGTTTCCAATCAGCCCCAGCATTTT.

The rearrangement links TRBV4-2 to TRBJ1-1; unclear D gene. CDR3 length: 14 amino acids. CDR1 and CDR2 from the germline V gene are LGHNA and YNFKEQ. Trimming stripped 5 bases from V and 0 bases from J, with 10 bases between. CDR3 DNA: TGTGCCAGCAGCTCCCCAACCTTGAACACTGAAGCTTTCTTT. Translation: CASSSPTLNTEAFF.

This clone has a single count. V gene TRBV5-1 combines with J gene TRBJ2-7; 11 positions match TRBD1. The CDR3 extends over 17 amino acids. The junction had 13 bases not matched to a gene; V was cut back by 5 bases and J by 3 bases. From germline, CDR1 is SGHRS and CDR2 YFSETQ. DNA of the CDR3: TGCGCCAGCAGACTTGAGGCCCTAGGGACAGGGGGCTACGAGCAGTACTTC. Its translation is CASRLEALGTGGYEQYF.

This sequence joins TRBV19 and TRBJ1-2; D is possibly TRBD1 (6 bases). Germline values: CDR1 LNHDA, CDR2 SQIVND (reference sequence). The CDR3 length is 14 residues. Trimming took off 1 base at V and 2 bases at J, with 8 bases between the two ends. The CDR3 sequence: CASSIGGGNYGYTF. CDR3 nucleotides: TGTGCCAGTAGTATAGGCGGGGGCAACTATGGCTACACCTTC.

This rearrangement joins TRBV6-1 to TRBJ2-7, with unresolved D. This CDR3 has 12 residues. Per the germline V gene, CDR1 is MNHNS and CDR2 is SASEGT. V was pared by 2 bases and J by 2 bases, with 4 bases between. The CDR3 coding sequence is TGTGCCAGCAGTGAACTAGCCTACGAGCAGTACTTC. It yields the protein CASSELAYEQYF.

This clone was seen only a few times. This chain uses TRBV5-4 with TRBJ2-3; TRBD2 matches at 8 bases. CDR3 size: 15 residues. V was pared by 1 base and J by 11 bases, with 12 bases of the junction left unmatched. Germline CDR1 SGHNT, CDR2 YYREEE (reference sequence). In DNA, the CDR3 is TGTGCCAGCAGCTTGTATGTGTCGGGGGGGCGGCTGCAGTATTTT. Residues: CASSLYVSGGRLQYF.

This clone was observed a single time. This sequence joins TRBV28 and TRBJ2-7; 9 bases agree with TRBD1. J lost 0 bases, V lost 5 bases, and 5 bases had no gene match. The length of the CDR3 is 15 residues. Germline V CDR1 and CDR2: MDHEN, SYDVKM. CDR3 DNA: TGTGCCAGCAGTCTCGACAGGGGGACCTCCTACGAGCAGTACTTC. Its protein product is CASSLDRGTSYEQYF.

This clone has a single count. The chain joins TRBV29-1 to TRBJ2-5, with 8 bases matching TRBD2. This CDR3 is 12 amino acids long. Germline lookup yields CDR1 SQVTM and CDR2 ANQGSEA. V shed 6 bases, J shed 5 bases, and the junction held 5 bases outside the gene matches. The CDR3 sequence: CSVASGRETQYF. Here the CDR3 DNA reads TGCAGCGTAGCTAGCGGGCGGGAGACCCAGTACTTC.

This clone was found a few times. V usage is TRBV19 and J usage is TRBJ2-5; D remains ambiguous. The CDR3 has 13 residues. Germline-derived CDR1 and CDR2 are LNHDA and SQIVND (reference sequence). Deletions cut 7 bases from V and 5 bases from J, with 14 bases between. The CDR3 loop reads CASNSPMMETQYF. The CDR3 coding sequence is TGTGCCAGTAACTCCCCCATGATGGAGACCCAGTACTTC.

The genes are TRBV19 and TRBJ1-2; D uncertain. Trimming took 5 bases from V and 2 from J, leaving 9 bases between them. The CDR3 contains 13 residues. The germline CDR1 and CDR2 sequences are LNHDA and SQIVND (reference sequence). The CDR3 region is CASSPTDNYGYTF. The DNA for the CDR3 is TGTGCCAGTAGTCCGACGGACAACTATGGCTACACCTTC.

This clone was detected a few times. The genes are TRBV6-5 and TRBJ1-4; 7 positions agree with TRBD1. The CDR3 covers 11 residues. Germline lookup yields CDR1 MNHEY and CDR2 SVGAGI. Trimming at V came to 7 bases and at J to 10 bases, leaving 3 bases not matched to a gene. CDR3 protein: CASKQGLKLFF. The CDR3 nucleotides read TGTGCCAGCAAACAGGGGTTAAAACTGTTTTTT.

CDR3 protein: CAPAGAVTSTDTQYF. CDR3 DNA: TGTGCCCCTGCTGGGGCTGTGACTAGCACAGATACGCAGTATTTT. The V and J genes are TRBV2 and TRBJ2-3, with D perhaps TRBD1 (5 bases). In germline, CDR1 is SNHLY, CDR2 FYNNEI. V was cut by 11 bases and J by 0 bases, with 18 bases left in between. The CDR3 has 15 residues.

The chain couples TRBV19 to TRBJ2-7; 8 bases agree with TRBD1. V shed 9 bases, J shed 3 bases, and the junction held 10 bases outside the gene matches. CDR3 length equals 14 residues. Germline V gene sequence: CDR1 LNHDA, CDR2 SQIVND (reference sequence). The CDR3 region is CASSLGQAGYEQYF. CDR3 nucleotide sequence: TGTGCCAGCTCCCTGGGACAGGCCGGCTACGAGCAGTACTTC.

This chain links TRBV5-1 with TRBJ2-5, with D hard to call. CDR3 length equals 14 residues. Germline-derived CDR1 and CDR2 are SGHRS and YFSETQ. V was trimmed by 1 base and J by 1 base, leaving 8 bases between them. In DNA, the CDR3 is TGCGCCAGCAGCTTGCCCCCGGGCCAAGAGACCCAGTACTTC. It encodes CASSLPPGQETQYF.

The chain recombines TRBV5-5 with TRBJ1-4, with a possible D match to TRBD1 (5 bases). Germline CDR1 SGHKS, CDR2 YYEKEE (reference sequence). V was pared by 0 bases and J by 1 base, with 10 bases between. CDR3 length: 16 residues. CDR3 amino acids: CASSLGTLITNEKLFF. The DNA of the CDR3 is TGTGCCAGCAGCTTGGGGACACTTATAACTAATGAAAAACTGTTTTTT.

This clone was seen a single time. The CDR3 bases are TGTGCCAGTAGTATAGGACAGGGGGTTCCATACAATGAGCAGTTCTTC. It codes for CASSIGQGVPYNEQFF. The chain has TRBV19 and TRBJ2-1; 9 bases are a match to TRBD1. Trimming removed 1 base from V and 4 bases from J; junction bases left unmatched: 5. In germline, CDR1 is LNHDA, CDR2 SQIVND (reference sequence). The CDR3 consists of 16 residues.

The chain uses TRBV5-1 and TRBJ1-3; perhaps TRBD1 as D (6 bases). The V end lost 0 bases, the J end lost 4 bases, and 8 bases lay between the germline ends. CDR1 SGHRS and CDR2 YFSETQ come from the germline V gene. This CDR3 is 14 amino acids long. CDR3 nucleotide sequence: TGCGCCAGCAGCTTGGAGGGGGTCGGAAACACCATATATTTT. As protein: CASSLEGVGNTIYF.

The chain recombines TRBV7-6 with TRBJ1-5; D may be TRBD1 (5 bases). Germline V gene lookup returns CDR1 SGHVS and CDR2 FNYEAQ. CDR3 size: 13 residues. Trimming cost V 1 base and J 5 bases, with 6 bases left between them. CDR3 sequence reads: CASSLGGDQPQHF. CDR3 bases: TGTGCCAGCAGCTTAGGGGGGGATCAGCCCCAGCATTTT. The full variable domain, completed using reference TRBV7-6 and TRBJ1-5, is GAGVSQSPRYKVTKRGQDVALRCDPISGHVSLYWYRQALGQGPEFLTYFNYEAQQDKSGLPNDRFSAERPEGSISTLTIQRTEQRDSAMYRCASSLGGDQPQHFGDGTRLSIL.

V usage is TRBV7-9 and J usage is TRBJ2-3, with D possibly being TRBD1 (6 bases). V lost 5 bases and J lost 2, with 20 bases in between. The germline CDR1 and CDR2 sequences are SEHNR and FQNEAQ (reference sequence). The CDR3 totals 17 residues. CDR3 nucleotides: TGTGCCAGCAGCCCGTTGAGTGAGGGGGTCATCACAGATACGCAGTATTTT. The encoded protein is CASSPLSEGVITDTQYF.

The rearrangement uses TRBV7-8 and TRBJ1-2; no clear D gene. CDR3 length equals 13 residues. V was shortened by 2 bases and J by 4 bases, with 8 bases between the two germline ends. Germline assignment: CDR1 SGHVS and CDR2 FQNEAQ. The CDR3 reads CASSLQASYGYTF. The CDR3 nucleotides are TGTGCCAGCAGCTTACAGGCCTCCTATGGCTACACCTTC.

The V call is TRBV4-1, the J call TRBJ2-1; no reliable D call. This CDR3 comprises 15 residues. V was shortened by 1 base and J by 5 bases, with 12 bases between the two germline ends. CDR1 and CDR2 (germline): MGHRA, YSYEKL. The CDR3 coding sequence is TGCGCCAGCAGCCAAGTTAGCCAGTTTAACAATGAGCAGTTCTTC. Translation: CASSQVSQFNNEQFF.

The rearrangement links TRBV4-2 to TRBJ2-2; 7 bases are a match to TRBD2. The J segment lost 0 bases and the V segment lost 3 bases, leaving 1 base of the junction unmatched. The CDR3 is 15 amino acids. Germline V gene sequence: CDR1 LGHNA, CDR2 YNFKEQ. In nucleotides, the CDR3 is TGTGCCAGCAGCCACGGACTAGCGAACACCGGGGAGCTGTTTTTT. As protein: CASSHGLANTGELFF.

The chain uses TRBV29-1 and TRBJ1-3; TRBD1 matches 10 bases. This CDR3 has 16 amino acids. J was trimmed by 2 bases and V by 7 bases; bases with no gene match: 11. CDR1 and CDR2 (germline): SQVTM, ANQGSEA. As DNA, the CDR3 is TGCAGCGCCGAGGGACAGGGGAGGTTCGCTGGAAACACCATATATTTT. This encodes CSAEGQGRFAGNTIYF.